This TCR beta chain was recovered during a study of breast tumors, draining lymph nodes, adjacent tissues. The lymph nodes were axillary draining lymph nodes from breast cancer patients. The CDR3 is 17 amino acids. V lost 8 bases, J lost 0 bases, and 14 bases stayed unmatched. The V gene's germline CDR1 is MDHEN and CDR2 SYDVKM. This clonotype occurred many times. TCRdb reprocessed the multiplex PCR reads via MiXCR and lists one record per CDR3 protein. Of about 130,000 distinct CDR3 sequences listed, roughly 20% are singletons. V gene TRBV28 combines with J gene TRBJ2-7, with TRBD1 matching over 9 bases. The sequence derives from a female donor with breast cancer. Some clones in this sample may be carry-over from other donors' samples. The sequenced sample was axillary lymph node tissue. This CDR3 reads CASRETPGQGSSYEQYF. The DNA of the CDR3 is TGTGCCAGCCGAGAAACTCCGGGACAGGGAAGCTCCTACGAGCAGTACTTC.